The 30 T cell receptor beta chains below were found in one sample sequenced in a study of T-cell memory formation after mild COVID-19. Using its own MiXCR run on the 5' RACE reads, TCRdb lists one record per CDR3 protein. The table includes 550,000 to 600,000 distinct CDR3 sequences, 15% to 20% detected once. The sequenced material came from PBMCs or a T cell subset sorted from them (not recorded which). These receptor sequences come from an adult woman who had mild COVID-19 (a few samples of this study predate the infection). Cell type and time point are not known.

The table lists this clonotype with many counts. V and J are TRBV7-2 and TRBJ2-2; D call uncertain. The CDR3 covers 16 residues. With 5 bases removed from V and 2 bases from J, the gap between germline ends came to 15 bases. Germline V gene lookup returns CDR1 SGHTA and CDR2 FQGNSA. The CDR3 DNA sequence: TGTGCCAGCAGCCCCCCCGCCAGGCTCAACACCGGGGAGCTGTTTTTT. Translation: CASSPPARLNTGELFF.

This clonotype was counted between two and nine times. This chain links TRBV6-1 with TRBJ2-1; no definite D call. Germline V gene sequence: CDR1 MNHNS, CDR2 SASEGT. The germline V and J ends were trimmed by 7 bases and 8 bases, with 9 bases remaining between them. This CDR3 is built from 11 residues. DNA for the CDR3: TGTGCCAGCATGGAGTGGTATGAGCAGTTCTTC. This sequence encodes CASMEWYEQFF.

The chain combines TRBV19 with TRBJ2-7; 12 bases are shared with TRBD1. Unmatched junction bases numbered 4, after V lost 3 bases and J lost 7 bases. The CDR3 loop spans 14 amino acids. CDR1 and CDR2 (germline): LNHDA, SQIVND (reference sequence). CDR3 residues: CASSIRDRGREQYF. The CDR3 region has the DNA TGTGCCAGTAGTATCCGGGACAGGGGGCGTGAGCAGTACTTC.

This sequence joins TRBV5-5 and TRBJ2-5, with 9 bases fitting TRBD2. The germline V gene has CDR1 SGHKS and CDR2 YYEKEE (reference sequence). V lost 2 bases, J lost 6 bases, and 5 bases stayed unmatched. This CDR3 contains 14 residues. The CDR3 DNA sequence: TGTGCCAGCAGCTTATCTAGCGGGGAACAGACCCAGTACTTC. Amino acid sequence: CASSLSSGEQTQYF.

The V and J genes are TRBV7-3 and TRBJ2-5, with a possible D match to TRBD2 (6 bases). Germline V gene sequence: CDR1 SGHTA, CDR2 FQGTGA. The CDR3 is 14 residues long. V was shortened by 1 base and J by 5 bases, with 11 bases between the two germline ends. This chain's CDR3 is CASSLMNGGETQYF. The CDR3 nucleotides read TGTGCCAGCAGCTTAATGAATGGGGGGGAGACCCAGTACTTC.

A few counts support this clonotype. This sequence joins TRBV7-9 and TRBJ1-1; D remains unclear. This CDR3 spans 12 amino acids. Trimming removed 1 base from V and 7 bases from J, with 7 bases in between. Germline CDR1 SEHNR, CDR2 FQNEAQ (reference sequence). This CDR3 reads CASSLGGLEAFF. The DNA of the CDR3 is TGTGCCAGCAGCTTAGGCGGACTTGAAGCTTTCTTT.

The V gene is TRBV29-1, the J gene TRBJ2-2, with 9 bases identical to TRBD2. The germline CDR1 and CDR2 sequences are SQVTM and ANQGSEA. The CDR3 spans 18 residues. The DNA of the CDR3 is TGCAGTGTGCCCAAGGGGGCTGGGCTAGCGGGATTCACCGGGGAGCTGTTTTTT. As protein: CSVPKGAGLAGFTGELFF.

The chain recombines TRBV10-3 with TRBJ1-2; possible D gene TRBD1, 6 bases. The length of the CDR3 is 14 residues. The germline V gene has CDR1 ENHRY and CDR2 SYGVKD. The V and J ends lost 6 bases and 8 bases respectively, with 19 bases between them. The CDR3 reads CAIRGDLQGIGYTF. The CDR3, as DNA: TGTGCCATCAGGGGGGACCTACAGGGTATAGGCTACACCTTC.

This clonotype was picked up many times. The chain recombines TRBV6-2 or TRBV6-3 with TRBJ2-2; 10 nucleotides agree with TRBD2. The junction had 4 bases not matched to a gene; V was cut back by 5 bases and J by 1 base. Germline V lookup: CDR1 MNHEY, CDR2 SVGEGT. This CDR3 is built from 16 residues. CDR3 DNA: TGTGCCAGCAGTAGGACTAGCGGATTGAACACCGGGGAGCTGTTTTTT. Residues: CASSRTSGLNTGELFF.

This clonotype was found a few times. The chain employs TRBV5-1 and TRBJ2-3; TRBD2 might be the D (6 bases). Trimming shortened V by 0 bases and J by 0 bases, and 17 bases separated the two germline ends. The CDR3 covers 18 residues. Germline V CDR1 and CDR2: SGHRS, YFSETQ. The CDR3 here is CASSLARDWISSTDTQYF. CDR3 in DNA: TGCGCCAGCAGCTTGGCCAGGGACTGGATATCTAGCACAGATACGCAGTATTTT.

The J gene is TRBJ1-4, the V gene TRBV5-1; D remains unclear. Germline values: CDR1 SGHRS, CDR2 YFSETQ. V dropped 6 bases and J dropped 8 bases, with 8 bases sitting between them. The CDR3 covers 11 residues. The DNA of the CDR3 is TGCGCCAGCACGGCCGGGGAAAAACTGTTTTTT. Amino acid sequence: CASTAGEKLFF.

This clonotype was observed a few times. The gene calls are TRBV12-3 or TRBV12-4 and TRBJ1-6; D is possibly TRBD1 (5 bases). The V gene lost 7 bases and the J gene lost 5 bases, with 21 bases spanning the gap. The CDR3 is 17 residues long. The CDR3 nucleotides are TGTGCCAGCACCTCCCTCTCCCGGGGGGATCATAATTCACCCCTCCACTTT. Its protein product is CASTSLSRGDHNSPLHF.

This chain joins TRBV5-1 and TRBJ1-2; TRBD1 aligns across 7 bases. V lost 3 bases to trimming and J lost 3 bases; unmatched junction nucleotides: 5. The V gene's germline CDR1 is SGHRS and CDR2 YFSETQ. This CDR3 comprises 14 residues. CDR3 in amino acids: CASSSRQGHYGYTF. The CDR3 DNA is TGCGCCAGCAGCTCGCGACAGGGACACTATGGCTACACCTTC.

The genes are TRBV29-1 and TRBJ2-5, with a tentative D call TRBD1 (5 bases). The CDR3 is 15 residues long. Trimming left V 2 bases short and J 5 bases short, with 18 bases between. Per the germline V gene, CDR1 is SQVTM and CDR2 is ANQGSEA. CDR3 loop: CSVEIGRALGETQYF. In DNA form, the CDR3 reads TGCAGCGTTGAAATTGGCAGGGCGTTGGGGGAGACCCAGTACTTC.

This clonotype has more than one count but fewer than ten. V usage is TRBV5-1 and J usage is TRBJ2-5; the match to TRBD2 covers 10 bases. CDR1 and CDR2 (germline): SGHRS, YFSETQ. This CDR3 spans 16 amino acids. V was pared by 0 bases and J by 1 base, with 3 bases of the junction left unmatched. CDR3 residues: CASSLEPSGGQETQYF. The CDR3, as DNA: TGCGCCAGCAGCTTGGAGCCTAGCGGGGGCCAAGAGACCCAGTACTTC.

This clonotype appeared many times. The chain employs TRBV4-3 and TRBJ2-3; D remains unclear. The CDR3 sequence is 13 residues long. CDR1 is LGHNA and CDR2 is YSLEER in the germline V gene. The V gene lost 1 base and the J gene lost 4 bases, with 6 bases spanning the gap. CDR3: CASSQAYSDTQYF. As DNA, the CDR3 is TGCGCCAGCAGCCAAGCTTATTCAGATACGCAGTATTTT.

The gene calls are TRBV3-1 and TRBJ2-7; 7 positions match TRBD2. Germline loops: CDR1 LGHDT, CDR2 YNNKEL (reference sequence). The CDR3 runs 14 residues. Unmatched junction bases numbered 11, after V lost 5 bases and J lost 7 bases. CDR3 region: CASSSGLPSEEQYF. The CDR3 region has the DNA TGTGCCAGCAGCTCGGGACTACCCTCGGAGGAGCAGTACTTC.

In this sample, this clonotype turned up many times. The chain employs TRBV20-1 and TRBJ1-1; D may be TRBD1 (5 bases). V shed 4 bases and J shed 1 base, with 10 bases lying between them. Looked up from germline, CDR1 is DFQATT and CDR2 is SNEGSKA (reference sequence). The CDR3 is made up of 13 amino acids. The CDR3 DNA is TGCAGTGCTATGGGACGTACGAACACTGAAGCTTTCTTT. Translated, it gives CSAMGRTNTEAFF.

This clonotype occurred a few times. This chain's CDR3 is CASSPQGKVENTEAFF. The CDR3 nucleotides read TGTGCCAGCAGCCCCCAAGGAAAGGTGGAGAACACTGAAGCTTTCTTT. The chain is built from TRBV27 and TRBJ1-1; D uncertain. In germline, CDR1 is MNHEY, CDR2 SMNVEV (reference sequence). V lost 6 bases and J 1 base, leaving 18 bases between the germline ends. The CDR3 is 16 residues long.

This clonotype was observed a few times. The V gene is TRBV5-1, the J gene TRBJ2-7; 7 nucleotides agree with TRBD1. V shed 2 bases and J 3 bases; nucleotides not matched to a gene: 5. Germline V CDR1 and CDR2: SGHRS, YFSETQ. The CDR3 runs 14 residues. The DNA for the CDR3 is TGCGCCAGCAGCTTCAGGGGGACAGACTACGAGCAGTACTTC. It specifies CASSFRGTDYEQYF.

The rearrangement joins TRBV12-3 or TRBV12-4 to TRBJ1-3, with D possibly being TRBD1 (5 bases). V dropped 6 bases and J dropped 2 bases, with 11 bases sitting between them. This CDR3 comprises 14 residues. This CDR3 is CASRPTGAGNTIYF. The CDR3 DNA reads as TGTGCCAGCAGGCCTACGGGGGCTGGAAACACCATATATTTT.

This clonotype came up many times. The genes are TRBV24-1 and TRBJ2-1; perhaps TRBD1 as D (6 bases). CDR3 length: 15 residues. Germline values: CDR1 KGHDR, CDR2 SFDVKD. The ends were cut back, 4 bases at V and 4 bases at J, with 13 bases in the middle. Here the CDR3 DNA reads TGTGCCACCAGTGACCCCGGGACAATTTACAATGAGCAGTTCTTC. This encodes CATSDPGTIYNEQFF.

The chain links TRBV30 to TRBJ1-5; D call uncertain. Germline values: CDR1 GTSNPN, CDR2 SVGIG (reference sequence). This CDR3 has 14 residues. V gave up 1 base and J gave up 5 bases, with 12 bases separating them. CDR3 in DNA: TGTGCCTGGAGTGATCGTGGGGATTATCAGCCCCAGCATTTT. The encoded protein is CAWSDRGDYQPQHF. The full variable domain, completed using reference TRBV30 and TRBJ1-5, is SQTIHQWPATLVQPVGSPLSLECTVEGTSNPNLYWYRQAAGRGLQLLFYSVGIGQISSEVPQNLSASRPQDRQFILSSKKLLLSDSGFYLCAWSDRGDYQPQHFGDGTRLSIL.

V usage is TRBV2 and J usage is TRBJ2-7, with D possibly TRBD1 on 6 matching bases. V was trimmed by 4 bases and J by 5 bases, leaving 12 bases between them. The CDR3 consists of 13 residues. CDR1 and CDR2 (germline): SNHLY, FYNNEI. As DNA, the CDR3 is TGTGCCAGCAGTGTGAGCAGGGGCCACGAGCAGTACTTC. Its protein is CASSVSRGHEQYF.

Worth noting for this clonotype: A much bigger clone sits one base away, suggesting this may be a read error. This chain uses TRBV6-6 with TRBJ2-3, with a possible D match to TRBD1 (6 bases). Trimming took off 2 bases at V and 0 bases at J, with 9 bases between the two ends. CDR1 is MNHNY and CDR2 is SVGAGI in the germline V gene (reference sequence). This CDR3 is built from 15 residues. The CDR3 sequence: CASSYLGASTDTQYF. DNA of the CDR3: TGTGCCAGCAGTTACCTGGGGGCAAGCACAGATACGCAGTATTTT.

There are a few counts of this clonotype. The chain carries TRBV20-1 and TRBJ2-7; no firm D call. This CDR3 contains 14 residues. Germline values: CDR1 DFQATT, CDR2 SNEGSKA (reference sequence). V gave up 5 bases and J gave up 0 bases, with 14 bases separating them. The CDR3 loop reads CSAVPFQSSYEQYF. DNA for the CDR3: TGCAGTGCTGTGCCCTTCCAGAGCTCCTACGAGCAGTACTTC.

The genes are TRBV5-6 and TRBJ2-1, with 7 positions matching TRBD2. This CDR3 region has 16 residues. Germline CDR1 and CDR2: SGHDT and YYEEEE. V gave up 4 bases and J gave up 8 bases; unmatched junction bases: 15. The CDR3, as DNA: TGTGCCAGCAGCCGCGGCCGGGAGGAACCTTTCGATGAGCAGTTCTTC. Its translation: CASSRGREEPFDEQFF.

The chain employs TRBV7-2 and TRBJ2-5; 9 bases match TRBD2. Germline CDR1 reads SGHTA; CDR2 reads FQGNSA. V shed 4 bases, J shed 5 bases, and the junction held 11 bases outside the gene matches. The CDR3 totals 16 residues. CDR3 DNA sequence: TGTGCCAGCAGCTCGCGGGGCGGGAGGGCCGCCGAGACCCAGTACTTC. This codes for CASSSRGGRAAETQYF.

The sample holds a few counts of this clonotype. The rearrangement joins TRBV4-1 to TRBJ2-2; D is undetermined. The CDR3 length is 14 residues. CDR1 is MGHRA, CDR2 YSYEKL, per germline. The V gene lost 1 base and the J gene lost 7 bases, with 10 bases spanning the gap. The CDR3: CASSQAKGSGELFF. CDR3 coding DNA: TGCGCCAGCAGCCAAGCCAAAGGCAGCGGGGAGCTGTTTTTT.

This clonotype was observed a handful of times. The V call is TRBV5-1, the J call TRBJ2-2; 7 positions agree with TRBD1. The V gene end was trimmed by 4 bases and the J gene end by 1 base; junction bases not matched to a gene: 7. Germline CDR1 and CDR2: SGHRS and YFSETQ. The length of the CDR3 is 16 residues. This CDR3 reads CASSQRQGLNTGELFF. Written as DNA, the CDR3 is TGCGCCAGCAGCCAAAGACAGGGTTTGAACACCGGGGAGCTGTTTTTT.